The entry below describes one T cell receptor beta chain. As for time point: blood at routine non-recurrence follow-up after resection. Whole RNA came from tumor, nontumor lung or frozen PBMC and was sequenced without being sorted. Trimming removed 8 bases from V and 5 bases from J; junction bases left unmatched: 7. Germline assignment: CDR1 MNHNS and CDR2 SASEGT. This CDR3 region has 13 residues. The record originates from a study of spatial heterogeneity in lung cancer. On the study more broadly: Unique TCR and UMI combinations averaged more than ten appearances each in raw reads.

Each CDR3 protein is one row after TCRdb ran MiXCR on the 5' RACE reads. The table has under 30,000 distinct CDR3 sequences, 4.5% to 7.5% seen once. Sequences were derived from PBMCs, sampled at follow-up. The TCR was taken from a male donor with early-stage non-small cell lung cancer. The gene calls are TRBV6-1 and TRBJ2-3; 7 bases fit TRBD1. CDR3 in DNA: TGTGCCAGCTCGGGACAGTGTCAAGATACGCAGTATTTT. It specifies CASSGQCQDTQYF.